The T cell receptor (beta chain) under discussion was sequenced for a study of CD8 T cells in ankylosing spondylitis. General observations from the study: Reportedly, matched ankylosing spondylitis synovial fluid was significantly enriched for disease-linked clones. What appeared characteristic of ankylosing spondylitis blood was a TCR beta motif of 7 or 8 highly homologous variants.

For TCR beta, libraries came from quantitative 5'-RACE with molecular barcodes. Using its own MiXCR run on the 5' RACE reads, TCRdb lists one record per CDR3 protein. The sample yields about 250,000 distinct CDR3 sequences, about a sixth seen once. On this clonotype itself: Antigen: not known. The germline gene is not matched at one end of the junction; a read error may be the cause.

Sequenced: blood, either unsorted or a sorted T cell fraction (not recorded which). The sequence derives from a male donor with ankylosing spondylitis or in good health (not recorded which).

The chain's CDR3 is CASSLTALAGVGHEQFF. CDR3 DNA sequence: TGTGCCAGCAGCCTAACAGCACTAGCGGGAGTAGGCCATGAGCAGTTCTTC. J is TRBJ2-1 and V is TRBV7-3; 11 nucleotides align to TRBD2. The CDR3 consists of 17 residues. Germline V gene sequence: CDR1 SGHTA, CDR2 FQGTGA. Based on the CDR3 plus reference TRBV7-3 and TRBJ2-1, the full variable domain is GAGVSQTPSNKVTEKGKYVELRCDPISGHTALYWYRQSLGQGPEFLIYFQGTGAADDSGLPNDRFFAVRPEGSVSTLKIQRTERGDSAVYLCASSLTALAGVGHEQFFGPGTRLTVL.